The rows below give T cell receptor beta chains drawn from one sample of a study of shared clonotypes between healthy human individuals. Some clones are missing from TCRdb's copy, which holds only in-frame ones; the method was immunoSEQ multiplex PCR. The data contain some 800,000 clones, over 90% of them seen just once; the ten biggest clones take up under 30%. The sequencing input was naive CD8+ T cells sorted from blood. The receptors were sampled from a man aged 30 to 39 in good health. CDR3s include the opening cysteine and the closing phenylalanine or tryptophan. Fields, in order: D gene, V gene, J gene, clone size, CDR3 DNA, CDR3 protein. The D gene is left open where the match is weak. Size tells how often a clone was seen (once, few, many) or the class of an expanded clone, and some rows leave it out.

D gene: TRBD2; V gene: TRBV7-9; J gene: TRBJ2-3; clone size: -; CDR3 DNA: TGTGCCAGCAGCAGAGTTAGCGGGAGTCGCACAGATACGCAGTATTTT; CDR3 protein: CASSRVSGSRTDTQYF
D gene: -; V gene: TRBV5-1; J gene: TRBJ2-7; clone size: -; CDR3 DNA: TGCGCCAGCAGCTTGGCCGGCAGTACCTACGAGCAGTACTTC; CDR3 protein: CASSLAGSTYEQYF
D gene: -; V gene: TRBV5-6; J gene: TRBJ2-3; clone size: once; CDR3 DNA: TGTGCCAGCAGCTTGTCTGGGCTCCTCACAGATACGCAGTATTTT; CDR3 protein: CASSLSGLLTDTQYF
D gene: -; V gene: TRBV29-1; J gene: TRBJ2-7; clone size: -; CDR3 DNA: TGCAGCGTTGAGACAGGCCGTAATGAATACGAGCAGTACTTC; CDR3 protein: CSVETGRNEYEQYF
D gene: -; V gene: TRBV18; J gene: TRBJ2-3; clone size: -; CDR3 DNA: TGTGCCAGCTCACAGGCATACTCTAGCACAGATACGCAGTATTTT; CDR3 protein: CASSQAYSSTDTQYF
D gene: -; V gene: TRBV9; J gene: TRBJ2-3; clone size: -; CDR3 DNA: TGTGCCAGCAGCGTAGAGGGCAGGGAAGCAGATACGCAGTATTTT; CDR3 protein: CASSVEGREADTQYF
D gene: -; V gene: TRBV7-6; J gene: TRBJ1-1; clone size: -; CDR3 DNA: TGTGCCAGCAGCTTAAGCGCTGGGGGCACTGAAGCTTTCTTT; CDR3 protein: CASSLSAGGTEAFF
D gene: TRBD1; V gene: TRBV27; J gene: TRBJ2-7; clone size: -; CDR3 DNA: TGTGCCAGCAGTTACGCCGGGACAGCCTACGAGCAGTACTTC; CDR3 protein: CASSYAGTAYEQYF
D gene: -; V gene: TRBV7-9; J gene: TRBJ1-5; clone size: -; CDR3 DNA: TGTGCCAGCACCAGGGAGAGCAATCAGCCCCAGCATTTT; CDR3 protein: CASTRESNQPQHF
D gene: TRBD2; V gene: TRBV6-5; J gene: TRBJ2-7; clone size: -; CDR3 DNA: TGTGCCAGCGGGACTAGCGGGAGAAACGAGCAGTACTTC; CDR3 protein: CASGTSGRNEQYF
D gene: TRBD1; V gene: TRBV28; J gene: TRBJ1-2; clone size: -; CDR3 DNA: TGTGCCAGCAGTATCGGGACAGGGACTAACTATGGCTACACCTTC; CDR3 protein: CASSIGTGTNYGYTF
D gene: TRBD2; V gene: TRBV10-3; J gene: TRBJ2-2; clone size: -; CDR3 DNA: TGTGCCATCAGTGCGAGCGGGGCGAACACCGGGGAGCTGTTTTTT; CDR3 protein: CAISASGANTGELFF
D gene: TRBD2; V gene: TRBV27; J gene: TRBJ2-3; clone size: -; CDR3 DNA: TGTGCCAGCAGTCCCAGGACTATGGCGGGAGGGGAGGAAGATACGCAGTATTTT; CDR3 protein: CASSPRTMAGGEEDTQYF
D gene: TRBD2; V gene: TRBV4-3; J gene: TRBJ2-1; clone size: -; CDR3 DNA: TGCGCCAGCAGCCAAAGGCTAGCGGGAGGGCCGCACAATGAGCAGTTCTTC; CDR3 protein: CASSQRLAGGPHNEQFF
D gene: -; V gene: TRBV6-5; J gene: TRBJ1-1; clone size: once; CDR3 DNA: TGTGCCAGCAGCGACCCGACAGGACGGGGGACTGAAGCTTTCTTT; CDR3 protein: CASSDPTGRGTEAFF
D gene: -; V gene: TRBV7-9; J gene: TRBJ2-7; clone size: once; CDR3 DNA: TGTGCCAGCAGCTCACCCGCCTCCTACGAGCAGTACTTC; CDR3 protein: CASSSPASYEQYF
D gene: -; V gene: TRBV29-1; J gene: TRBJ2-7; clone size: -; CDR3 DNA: TGCAGCGCTGCGGACAGTTCCTACGAGCAGTACTTC; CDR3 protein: CSAADSSYEQYF
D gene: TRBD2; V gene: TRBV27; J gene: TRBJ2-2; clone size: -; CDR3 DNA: TGTGCCAGCAGTTCAGGACTAGCAAGGGACACCGGGGAGCTGTTTTTT; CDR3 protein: CASSSGLARDTGELFF
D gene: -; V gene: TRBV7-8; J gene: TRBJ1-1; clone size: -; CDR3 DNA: TGTGCCAGCAGCTTAGCTTCCGGGATTGAAGCTTTCTTT; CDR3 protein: CASSLASGIEAFF
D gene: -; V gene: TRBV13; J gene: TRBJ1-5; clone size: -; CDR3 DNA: TGTGCCAGCAGCGTCCGGGACGGGGATTGGCCCCAGCATTTT; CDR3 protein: CASSVRDGDWPQHF
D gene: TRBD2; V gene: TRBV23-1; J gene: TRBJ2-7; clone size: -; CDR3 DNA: TGCGCCAGCAGTCAATCGGGCGAGCGGGATACCTACGAGCAGTACTTC; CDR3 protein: CASSQSGERDTYEQYF
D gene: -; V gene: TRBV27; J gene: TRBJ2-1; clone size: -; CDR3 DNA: TGTGCCACCCGCTCAGGGTCCACATTCAATGAGCAGTTCTTC; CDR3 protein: CATRSGSTFNEQFF
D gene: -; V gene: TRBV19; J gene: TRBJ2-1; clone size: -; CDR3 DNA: TGTGCCAGTAGTATGGGGGATCCGGATGAGCAGTTCTTC; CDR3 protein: CASSMGDPDEQFF
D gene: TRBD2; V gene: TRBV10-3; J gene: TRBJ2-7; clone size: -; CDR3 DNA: TGTGCCATCAGTGAGGTTGTAGCGGGGCCTGTCTACGAGCAGTACTTC; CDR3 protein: CAISEVVAGPVYEQYF
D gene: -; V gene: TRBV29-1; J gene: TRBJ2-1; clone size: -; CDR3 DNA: TGCAGCGTCCCCTTGGGCAATGAGCAGTTCTTC; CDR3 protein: CSVPLGNEQFF
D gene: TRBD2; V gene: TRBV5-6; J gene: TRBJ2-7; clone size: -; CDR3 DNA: TGTGCCAGCAGCTTTAATAGCGGGAGCTACGAGCAGTACTTC; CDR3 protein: CASSFNSGSYEQYF
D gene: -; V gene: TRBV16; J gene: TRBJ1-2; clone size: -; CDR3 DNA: TGTGCCAGCAGCCAGGGGACACATCATGGCTACACCTTC; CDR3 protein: CASSQGTHHGYTF
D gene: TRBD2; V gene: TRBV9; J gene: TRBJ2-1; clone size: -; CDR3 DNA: TGTGCCAGCAGCGTAGACGGTGGGAGGGCCGGTGAGCAGTTCTTC; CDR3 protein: CASSVDGGRAGEQFF
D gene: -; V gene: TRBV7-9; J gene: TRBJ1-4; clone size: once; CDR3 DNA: TGTGCCAGCAGCTTAGGTTTCGGGGGTTACGAAAAACTGTTTTTT; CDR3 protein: CASSLGFGGYEKLFF
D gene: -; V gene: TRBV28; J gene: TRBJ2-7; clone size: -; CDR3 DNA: TGTGCCAGCAGCTCGGGACTCACGTACGAGCAGTACTTC; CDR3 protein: CASSSGLTYEQYF
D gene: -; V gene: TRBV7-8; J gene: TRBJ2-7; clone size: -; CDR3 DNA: TGTGCCAGCAGCTTAGGACGGGATTACGAGCAGTACTTC; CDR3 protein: CASSLGRDYEQYF
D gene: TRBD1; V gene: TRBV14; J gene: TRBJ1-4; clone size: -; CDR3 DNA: TGTGCCAGCAGCTCAGACCGGGACAGTCTTAATGAAAAACTGTTTTTT; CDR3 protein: CASSSDRDSLNEKLFF
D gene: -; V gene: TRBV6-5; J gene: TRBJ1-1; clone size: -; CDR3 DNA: TGTGCCAGCAGTTACTCGTGGACCTTCAACACTGAAGCTTTCTTT; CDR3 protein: CASSYSWTFNTEAFF
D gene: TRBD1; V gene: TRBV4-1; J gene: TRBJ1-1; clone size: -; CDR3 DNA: TGCGCCAGCAGCCAAGCGGGACAGGGAGGCACTGAAGCTTTCTTT; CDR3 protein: CASSQAGQGGTEAFF
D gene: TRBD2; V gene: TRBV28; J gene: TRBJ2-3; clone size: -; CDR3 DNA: TGTGCCAGCAGAAGTGGACTAGCGGGAGCAGATACGCAGTATTTT; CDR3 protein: CASRSGLAGADTQYF
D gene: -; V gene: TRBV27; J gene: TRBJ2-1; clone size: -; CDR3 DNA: TGTGCCAGCAGTTTACAAAGCTCCTACAATGAGCAGTTCTTC; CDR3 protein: CASSLQSSYNEQFF